Listed below are T cell receptor beta chains from one sample, sequenced in a study of blood T cells in healthy people across ages. One entry per CDR3 protein results from TCRdb running MiXCR on the 5' RACE reads. The top ten clones hold 30% of a sample with about 640,000 distinct CDR3 sequences, approximately 40% of them seen once. Specimen: blood. Source of these receptors: a man older than 75 in good health. Both conserved end residues are part of each CDR3. D genes are given only for firm matches. Clone size is not always given. Where it is, it says once, few, many or a class for expanded clones.

TRBJ2-1 - TRBV5-1 16 - CASSLAGGVAYNEQFF TGCGCCAGCAGCTTGGCGGGCGGGGTAGCCTACAATGAGCAGTTCTTC
TRBJ2-1 TRBD2 TRBV2 15 - CASSPERESYNEQFF TGTGCCAGCAGCCCTGAGCGGGAGTCCTACAATGAGCAGTTCTTC
TRBJ2-3 TRBD2 TRBV27 16 - CASSSLAGGPEYTQYF TGTGCCAGCAGTTCCCTAGCGGGAGGGCCGGAGTATACGCAGTATTTT
TRBJ2-6 - TRBV4-2 15 few CASSQDNPGANVLTF TGTGCCAGCAGCCAAGATAACCCTGGGGCCAACGTCCTGACTTTC
TRBJ2-2 TRBD2 TRBV20-1 17 few CSARGASGGGNTGELFF TGCAGTGCTAGAGGGGCTAGCGGGGGGGGAAACACCGGGGAGCTGTTTTTT
TRBJ2-3 - TRBV4-1 16 - CASSQVLGLELDTQYF TGCGCCAGCAGCCAAGTTTTGGGGCTAGAGTTAGATACGCAGTATTTT
TRBJ2-3 - TRBV21-1 23 once CASSNFGTGPGGIARSFTDTQYF TGTGCCAGCAGCAATTTCGGGACAGGGCCCGGTGGGATAGCACGAAGTTTCACAGATACGCAGTATTTT
TRBJ2-6 - TRBV18 17 few CASSPRAGASGANVLTF TGTGCCAGCTCACCACGGGCGGGGGCGTCTGGGGCCAACGTCCTGACTTTC
TRBJ2-1 - TRBV7-2 15 - CASSFGSPGFNKQFF TGTGCCAGCAGCTTTGGGTCCCCAGGGTTCAATAAGCAGTTCTTC
TRBJ2-7 TRBD1 TRBV27 15 - CASSRDRGQSYEQYF TGTGCCAGCAGTCGGGACAGGGGTCAATCCTACGAGCAGTACTTC
TRBJ2-7 - TRBV7-2 15 - CASSSLVGYSYEQYF TGTGCCAGCAGCTCCCTAGTGGGTTATTCCTACGAGCAGTACTTC
TRBJ1-4 - TRBV7-9 15 - CASSSTGPANEKLFF TGTGCCAGCAGCTCAACAGGACCGGCTAATGAAAAACTGTTTTTT
TRBJ2-7 - TRBV7-2 14 many CASSLRQVSYEQYF TGTGCCAGCAGCCTTCGACAGGTCTCCTACGAGCAGTACTTC
TRBJ1-1 - TRBV29-1 11 - CSASENTEAFF TGCAGCGCATCGGAGAACACTGAAGCTTTCTTT
TRBJ2-3 - TRBV28 15 many CASSNPGGSTDTQYF TGTGCCAGCAGTAACCCTGGGGGTAGCACAGATACGCAGTATTTT
TRBJ2-1 TRBD2 TRBV12-3/TRBV12-4 14 - CASSPNQAGGQQFF TGTGCCAGCAGCCCCAACCAAGCGGGAGGACAACAGTTCTTC
TRBJ2-5 TRBD1 TRBV6-2/TRBV6-3 15 few CASSPTGVRGETQYF TGTGCCAGCAGTCCGACAGGGGTGAGGGGAGAGACCCAGTACTTC
TRBJ1-5 - TRBV20-1 14 - CSASGRTLHQPQHF TGCAGTGCTAGTGGCAGAACCCTGCATCAGCCCCAGCATTTT
TRBJ2-7 TRBD1 TRBV7-2 13 many CASSLERDREQYF TGTGCCAGCAGCTTAGAAAGGGACAGAGAGCAGTACTTC
TRBJ2-1 TRBD1 TRBV7-2 16 - CASSPYRDREAYEQFF TGTGCCAGCAGCCCATACCGGGACAGGGAGGCCTACGAGCAGTTCTTC
TRBJ1-5 - TRBV7-2 15 many CASSFQGNSNQPQHF TGTGCCAGCAGTTTCCAGGGTAACAGCAATCAGCCCCAGCATTTT
TRBJ2-5 - TRBV7-2 14 many CASSQVAVKETQYF TGTGCCAGCAGCCAAGTGGCAGTGAAAGAGACCCAGTACTTC
TRBJ1-2 - TRBV6-6 12 - CASELANYGYTF TGTGCCTCAGAACTAGCTAACTATGGCTACACCTTC